Shown below are 15 T cell receptor beta chains from a single sample sequenced in a study of preoperative IRX-2 immunotherapy in early breast cancer. Treatment given: preoperative locoregional IRX-2 cytokine immunotherapy. Profiling relied on immunoSEQ multiplex PCR, and the TCRdb table lists in-frame clones only, not all of them. This table holds around 34,000 clones, 90% to 95% found once. Sampling took place from a patient treated with IRX-2 immunotherapy. The receptors originated from a human donor with breast cancer.

This chain connects TRBV19 to TRBJ1-1, with 8 bases matching TRBD1. This CDR3 contains 15 residues. Germline trimming cut 0 bases from V and 7 bases from J; bases unmatched to any gene: 7. The germline CDR1 and CDR2 sequences are LNHDA and SQIVND (reference sequence). The CDR3 bases are TGTGCCAGTAGTATAGATCCACAGGGGGGACTTGAAGCTTTCTTT. It encodes CASSIDPQGGLEAFF.

This rearrangement joins TRBV7-8 to TRBJ2-7; D is possibly TRBD2 (6 bases). V gave up 1 base and J gave up 2 bases, with 12 bases separating them. The CDR3 totals 15 residues. CDR1 and CDR2 from the germline V gene are SGHVS and FQNEAQ. The CDR3 spells CASSLVGGLTYEQYF. DNA for the CDR3: TGTGCCAGCAGCTTAGTGGGGGGATTAACCTACGAGCAGTACTTC.

The V and J genes are TRBV7-9 and TRBJ1-1; 8 bases map to TRBD1. The V segment lost 5 bases and the J segment 0 bases; nucleotides outside the gene matches: 11. In germline, CDR1 is SEHNR, CDR2 FQNEAQ (reference sequence). CDR3 length equals 17 residues. The CDR3 spells CASSPSDRGELNTEAFF. DNA for the CDR3: TGTGCCAGCAGCCCAAGCGACAGGGGCGAGCTGAACACTGAAGCTTTCTTT.

This sequence joins TRBV2 and TRBJ2-3; D is unclear. Germline CDR1 is SNHLY and CDR2 is FYNNEI. V shed 8 bases and J shed 6 bases, with 9 bases lying between them. The CDR3 is made up of 11 amino acids. Written as DNA, the CDR3 is TGTGCCAGCCTCAGGACGGATACGCAGTATTTT. Translation gives CASLRTDTQYF.

The chain joins TRBV9 to TRBJ1-3; TRBD1 aligns across 7 bases. The CDR3 runs 16 residues. CDR1 and CDR2 (germline): SGDLS, YYNGEE. With V trimmed by 4 bases and J by 0 bases, 7 bases remained unmatched. The CDR3 DNA reads as TGTGCCAGCAGCTCCCAGGCAGGGGGCTCTGGAAACACCATATATTTT. Its translation: CASSSQAGGSGNTIYF.

This chain uses TRBV10-1 with TRBJ2-3; 9 bases are shared with TRBD2. The germline gives CDR1 WNHNN, CDR2 SYGVQD (reference sequence). J lost 1 base, V lost 3 bases, and 5 bases had no gene match. The CDR3 has 16 amino acids. The CDR3 region is CASSDRTSARTDTQYF. CDR3 in DNA: TGCGCCAGCAGTGATCGGACTAGCGCTCGCACAGATACGCAGTATTTT.

The gene calls are TRBV5-5 and TRBJ1-1; D remains ambiguous. CDR1 SGHKS and CDR2 YYEKEE come from the germline V gene (reference sequence). The CDR3 has 11 residues. Trimming left V 4 bases short and J 7 bases short, with 8 bases between. CDR3 protein: CASSRRGEAFF. For the CDR3, the DNA is TGTGCCAGCAGCCGGCGGGGTGAAGCTTTCTTT.

The V and J genes are TRBV5-1 and TRBJ2-4; D may match TRBD1 or TRBD2 (5 bases each). Germline lookup yields CDR1 SGHRS and CDR2 YFSETQ. The V end was cut by 0 bases, the J end by 6 bases, with 13 bases between. The CDR3 has 15 residues. For the CDR3, the DNA is TGCGCCAGCAGCTTGGTGCCTAGTGGGGGAAACATTCAGTACTTC. Translating it yields CASSLVPSGGNIQYF.

This chain uses TRBV9 with TRBJ1-5; 7 nucleotides match TRBD1. The CDR3 sequence is 14 residues long. V was clipped by 8 bases and J by 7 bases; unmatched bases: 12. Germline V lookup: CDR1 SGDLS, CDR2 YYNGEE. The CDR3 protein is CARFGTAGGQPQHF. DNA for the CDR3: TGTGCCAGATTTGGGACAGCGGGCGGACAGCCCCAGCATTTT. Looking up the rest from reference TRBV9 and TRBJ1-5 gives the full variable domain: DSGVTQTPKHLITATGQRVTLRCSPRSGDLSVYWYQQSLDQGLQFLIQYYNGEERAKGNILERFSAQQFPDLHSELNLSSLELGDSALYFCARFGTAGGQPQHFGDGTRLSIL.

The chain is built from TRBV5-5 and TRBJ2-7; the D gene is possibly TRBD1 (6 bases). The CDR3 is made up of 16 amino acids. V was cut by 3 bases and J by 5 bases, with 21 bases left in between. Germline values: CDR1 SGHKS, CDR2 YYEKEE (reference sequence). The CDR3 region is CASSSSQGRIDHEQYF. The CDR3 DNA sequence: TGTGCCAGCAGCTCGAGTCAGGGGAGAATAGACCACGAGCAGTACTTC.

A single count supports this clone. The V call is TRBV5-1, the J call TRBJ2-7, with 9 bases fitting TRBD1. CDR3 length: 14 residues. The germline V gene has CDR1 SGHRS and CDR2 YFSETQ. V lost 4 bases, J lost 5 bases, and 7 bases stayed unmatched. The CDR3 DNA reads as TGCGCCAGCAGCCCGGGACAGGGTGTCGACGAGCAGTACTTC. Translation gives CASSPGQGVDEQYF.

This sequence joins TRBV6-5 and TRBJ2-5; the match to TRBD2 covers 7 bases. Germline V gene sequence: CDR1 MNHEY, CDR2 SVGAGI. This CDR3 comprises 15 residues. V lost 0 bases and J lost 4; bases outside the gene matches: 5. CDR3 in DNA: TGTGCCAGCAGTTACTCGGGAGGGACGGGAGAGACCCAGTACTTC. Protein: CASSYSGGTGETQYF.

This clone was seen once. The chain combines TRBV6-6 with TRBJ1-2; 7 bases agree with TRBD1. This CDR3 has 13 amino acids. V dropped 2 bases and J dropped 6; count of bases not matched to a gene: 3. Germline CDR1 and CDR2: MNHNY and SVGAGI (reference sequence). The CDR3 DNA is TGTGCCAGCAGTTACGGGACAGTGAATGGCTACACCTTC. It translates to CASSYGTVNGYTF.

The V call is TRBV7-6, the J call TRBJ2-7; 8 bases are a match to TRBD1. Trimming removed 1 base from V and 3 bases from J; junction bases left unmatched: 2. Germline values: CDR1 SGHVS, CDR2 FNYEAQ. The CDR3 has 14 amino acids. In DNA form, the CDR3 reads TGTGCCAGCAGCTTAGTTGGACAGGGCTACGAGCAGTACTTC. As protein: CASSLVGQGYEQYF. The full variable domain, in which reference TRBV7-6 and TRBJ2-7 provide the parts outside the CDR3, is GAGVSQSPRYKVTKRGQDVALRCDPISGHVSLYWYRQALGQGPEFLTYFNYEAQQDKSGLPNDRFSAERPEGSISTLTIQRTEQRDSAMYRCASSLVGQGYEQYFGPGTRLTVT.

V is TRBV7-3 and J is TRBJ2-5, with 11 bases lining up with TRBD2. Germline loops: CDR1 SGHTA, CDR2 FQGTGA. This CDR3 comprises 13 residues. After removal of 8 bases from V and 5 bases from J, the junction contained 4 bases not matched to a gene. The DNA of the CDR3 is TGTGCCAGCGGGGTAGCGGGAGGGGAGACCCAGTACTTC. As protein: CASGVAGGETQYF.